This T cell receptor beta chain was retrieved from a study of regulatory T cells in long-lasting Graves disease. In the study overall: With positive TSH receptor antibodies and over 5 years of antithyroid drugs, Graves' disease was considered persistent.

Construction of TCR beta libraries relied on iRepertoire HTBI primers and on Arm-PCR targeting CDR3 regions. TCRdb re-analysed the multiplex PCR reads in MiXCR, keeping a single row per CDR3 protein. The sample gives roughly 470,000 distinct CDR3 sequences, around 21% of which show up once; approximately 8% is in the top ten. A few counts support this clonotype. V lost 2 bases, J lost 1 base, and 5 bases stayed unmatched. Per the germline V gene, CDR1 is LNHDA and CDR2 is SQIVND (reference sequence). CDR3 length: 15 residues. Time point given: persistent/refractory GD, antithyroid drugs over 5 years with positive TRAb. TCR sequences were obtained from RNA taken from PBMCs.

This TCR was recovered from a female donor with Graves disease. The rearrangement joins TRBV19 to TRBJ2-7; 7 bases fit TRBD1. The source was peripheral blood mononuclear cells (PBMCs), collected when the disease was refractory, from a patient treated with antithyroid drugs. The CDR3: CASSIRRGQSYEQYF. The CDR3 DNA reads as TGTGCCAGTAGTATACGTAGGGGGCAGTCCTACGAGCAGTACTTC.